These T cell receptor beta chains were read from a single sample in a study of blood T cell repertoires in COVID-19. Sequenced by immunoSEQ multiplex PCR; TCRdb stores in-frame clones only, minus some. The table records 430,000 or so clones, around nine tenths of them present only once. The sample was PBMCs or T cells enriched from blood (not recorded which). Receptor source: a woman aged 40 to 49 who had recovered from COVID-19. The CDR3 runs from the conserved cysteine through the conserved F or W. The D gene is left open where the match is weak. The size field is filled for only some rows; it gives once, few, many or a size class.

TRBV6-5	TRBD2	.	TRBJ2-7	TGTGCCAGCAGGCGACTAGCTACGAGCTCCTACGAGCAGTACTTC	CASRRLATSSYEQYF
TRBV7-8	TRBD2	.	TRBJ2-7	TGTGCCAGCAGCTTAGAGCGGGAGGCCCTCGAGCAGTACTTC	CASSLEREALEQYF
TRBV7-9	TRBD1	.	TRBJ1-1	TGTGCCAGCAGCTCTGACAGGGGTGGTGGTAACACTGAAGCTTTCTTT	CASSSDRGGGNTEAFF
TRBV4-3	.	.	TRBJ1-1	TGCGCCAGCAGCCAAGATGACGGGGAGAACACTGAAGCTTTCTTT	CASSQDDGENTEAFF
TRBV4-1	TRBD2	once	TRBJ2-7	TGCGCCAGCAGCCCTCATCAGGGGGGACTAGCGGGAGTGCGCTACGAGCAGTACTTC	CASSPHQGGLAGVRYEQYF
TRBV28	TRBD1	.	TRBJ1-1	TGTGCCAGCAGGTCGACAGGGGTGAGGGCGGTGAACACTGAAGCTTTCTTT	CASRSTGVRAVNTEAFF
TRBV19	TRBD2	.	TRBJ2-3	TGTGCCAGTAGTATAGAGGGGGGGGATACGCAGTATTTT	CASSIEGGDTQYF
TRBV2	.	.	TRBJ2-1	TGTGCCAGCAGTGTTGACCAACTAGACTACAATGAGCAGTTCTTC	CASSVDQLDYNEQFF
TRBV7-9	TRBD1	few	TRBJ1-5	TGTGCCAGCAGCGCGAGCTCGACAGGGGGACAGCCCCAGCATTTT	CASSASSTGGQPQHF
TRBV27	TRBD1	.	TRBJ1-1	TGTGCCAGCAGCCGCAGGCCTGGACAGGTGATGAACACTGAAGCTTTCTTT	CASSRRPGQVMNTEAFF
TRBV19	TRBD1	.	TRBJ1-5	TGTGCCAGTAGTATCACTGGACAGGGGAATCAGCCCCAGCATTTT	CASSITGQGNQPQHF
TRBV5-5	.	.	TRBJ2-3	TGTGCCAGCAGCTTGGAACAGGCCACAGATACGCAGTATTTT	CASSLEQATDTQYF
TRBV15	.	.	TRBJ1-1	TGTGCCACCAGCAGAGATCTGGTATACCCAGCTGAAGCTTTCTTT	CATSRDLVYPAEAFF
TRBV27	.	.	TRBJ2-3	TGTGCCAGCAGTTTACTCTTAGCACGCACAGATACGCAGTATTTT	CASSLLLARTDTQYF
TRBV3-1/TRBV3-2	.	.	TRBJ2-7	TGTGCCAGCAGCCAAGACGGCCACCCGGGGGAGCAGTACTTC	CASSQDGHPGEQYF
TRBV15	TRBD1	.	TRBJ1-6	TGTGCCACCAGCCCCCGACAGGGAGTGAACAGATCACCCCTCCACTTT	CATSPRQGVNRSPLHF
TRBV19	.	.	TRBJ1-2	TGTGCCAGTAGTCTAACAGGAGGGAACTATGGCTACACCTTC	CASSLTGGNYGYTF
TRBV7-4	.	.	TRBJ2-7	TGTGCCAGCAGCCGGAATCGGAGACAGGCGTTATACGAGCAGTACTTC	CASSRNRRQALYEQYF
TRBV5-1	TRBD2	once	TRBJ2-2	TGCGCCAGCAGCTTTGCGGGAGTGGGGATCGGGGAGCTGTTTTTT	CASSFAGVGIGELFF
TRBV7-8	.	.	TRBJ1-2	TGTGCCAGCAGCTTAGCGATCGGACTCGGCCCCGAGGGCTACACCTTC	CASSLAIGLGPEGYTF
TRBV3-1/TRBV3-2	.	.	TRBJ1-3	TGTGCCAGCAGCCAGTTAACCAGACAGGCACTCTCTGGAAACACCATATATTTT	CASSQLTRQALSGNTIYF
TRBV2	.	.	TRBJ1-3	TGTGCCAGTTGGCCGGGTTCTGGAAACACCATATATTTT	CASWPGSGNTIYF
TRBV19	.	once	TRBJ1-1	TGTGCCAGTAGTATGTGGCCCCGGGAGGCTTTCTTT	CASSMWPREAFF
TRBV7-2	TRBD1	.	TRBJ1-2	TGTGCCAGCAGCCGGGACAGAACTAACTATGGCTACACCTTC	CASSRDRTNYGYTF
TRBV7-9	.	medium-sized	TRBJ1-1	TGTGCCAGCAGTCCGCGGAAGGCCGGGTTTACTGAAGCTTTCTTT	CASSPRKAGFTEAFF
TRBV2	.	once	TRBJ2-1	TGTGCCAGCACCCAAGGAGAGCGGGTTGGAAGTGAGCAGTTCTTC	CASTQGERVGSEQFF
TRBV24-1	.	once	TRBJ2-5	TGTGCCACCAGGCAGGGTGACCAAGAGACCCAGTACTTC	CATRQGDQETQYF
TRBV7-8	.	.	TRBJ2-3	TGTGCCAGCAGCCCGAGGGGGACCTTCACAGATACGCAGTATTTT	CASSPRGTFTDTQYF
TRBV9	.	.	TRBJ1-1	TGTGCCAGCAGCGTGTCAGAAGATTCTGAAGCTTTCTTT	CASSVSEDSEAFF
TRBV7-2	TRBD2	.	TRBJ2-1	TGTGCCAGCAGCTTAGAGGGGACTAGCATGTACAATGAGCAGTTCTTC	CASSLEGTSMYNEQFF
TRBV15	.	.	TRBJ1-3	TGTGCCACCAGCATCAGGGATCGATATGGAAACACCATATATTTT	CATSIRDRYGNTIYF
TRBV18	TRBD1	.	TRBJ1-2	TGTGCCAGCTCACCCGGGACAGGGCTAAACTATGGCTACACCTTC	CASSPGTGLNYGYTF
TRBV12-3/TRBV12-4	.	.	TRBJ2-5	TGTGCCAGCAGTTTAAGTACTCAAGAGACCCAGTACTTC	CASSLSTQETQYF
TRBV19	TRBD2	.	TRBJ2-3	TGTGCCAGTAGTAGGGTAGCGGGAGGGAGCACAGATACGCAGTATTTT	CASSRVAGGSTDTQYF
TRBV19	.	.	TRBJ1-1	TGTGCCAGTAGTCTCCGGCAGGGTGTGAGTACGGCTGAAGCTTTCTTT	CASSLRQGVSTAEAFF
TRBV28	.	.	TRBJ1-3	TGTGCCAGCATCTCCTCTGGAAACACCATATATTTT	CASISSGNTIYF
TRBV18	.	.	TRBJ2-7	TGTGCCAGCTCACCCCCGGGAAGGGCCTTGCACGAGCAGTACTTC	CASSPPGRALHEQYF
TRBV18	.	.	TRBJ2-3	TGTGCCAGCTCGCCGCAGGGTGAAGAAGATACGCAGTATTTT	CASSPQGEEDTQYF
TRBV19	TRBD2	.	TRBJ2-3	TGTGCCAGTAGTACAACCGGACTAGCGGGCACAGATACGCAGTATTTT	CASSTTGLAGTDTQYF